The source of this TCR beta chain is a study of response to subunit inactivated influenza vaccine. The CDR3 runs to 15 residues. The V gene's germline CDR1 is MNHEY and CDR2 SVGAGI. Losses at the gene ends were 0 bases for V and 8 bases for J; bases not matched to a gene: 6. On this clonotype itself: Its antigen is unknown.

TCRdb passed the RT-PCR reads through MiXCR, listing each CDR3 protein once. The data show about half a million distinct CDR3 sequences, approximately 7.6% seen once. Study-wide points: Authors suggested seasonal influenza vaccinations each recruit few new T cells.

This TCR was sampled from a man aged 45 to 70 who received an inactivated influenza vaccine. The input for sequencing was PBMCs from blood, taken around 25 months after vaccination. This chain links TRBV6-5 with TRBJ2-1, with 8 bases aligning to TRBD2. For the CDR3, the DNA is TGTGCCAGCAGTTACTCTGGCGGGAGGATCTATGAGCAGTTCTTC. As protein: CASSYSGGRIYEQFF.